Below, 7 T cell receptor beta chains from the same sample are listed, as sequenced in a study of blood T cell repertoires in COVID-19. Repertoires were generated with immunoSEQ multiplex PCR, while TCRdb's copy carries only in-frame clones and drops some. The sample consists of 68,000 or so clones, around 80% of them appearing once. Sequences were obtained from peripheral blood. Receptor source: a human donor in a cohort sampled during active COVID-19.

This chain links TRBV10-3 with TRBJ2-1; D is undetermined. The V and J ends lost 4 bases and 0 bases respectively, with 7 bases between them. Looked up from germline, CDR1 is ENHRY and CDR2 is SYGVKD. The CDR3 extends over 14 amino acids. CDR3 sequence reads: CAISGSSSYNEQFF. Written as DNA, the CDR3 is TGTGCCATCAGTGGGTCGAGCTCCTACAATGAGCAGTTCTTC.

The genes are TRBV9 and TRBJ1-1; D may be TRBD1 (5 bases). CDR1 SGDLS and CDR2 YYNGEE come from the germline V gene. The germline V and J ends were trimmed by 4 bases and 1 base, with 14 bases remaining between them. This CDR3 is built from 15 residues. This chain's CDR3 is CASSSHPDRNTEAFF. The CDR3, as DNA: TGTGCCAGCAGCTCCCATCCTGACAGGAACACTGAAGCTTTCTTT.

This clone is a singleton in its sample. CDR3 region: CASSRGQSNQPQHF. The CDR3 coding sequence is TGTGCCAGTAGTAGGGGACAGAGCAATCAGCCCCAGCATTTT. The chain combines TRBV19 with TRBJ1-5; 7 bases are shared with TRBD1. Looked up from germline, CDR1 is LNHDA and CDR2 is SQIVND (reference sequence). V lost 4 bases and J lost 1; bases outside the gene matches: 1. The CDR3 covers 14 residues.

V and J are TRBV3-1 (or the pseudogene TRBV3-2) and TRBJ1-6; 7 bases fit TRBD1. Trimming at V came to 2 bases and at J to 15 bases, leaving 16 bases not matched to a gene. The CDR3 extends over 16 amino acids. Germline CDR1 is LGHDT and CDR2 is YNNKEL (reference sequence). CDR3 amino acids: CASSQTSGQSRGRLHF. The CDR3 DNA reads TGTGCCAGCAGCCAAACCTCGGGACAGAGCCGGGGTCGCCTCCACTTT.

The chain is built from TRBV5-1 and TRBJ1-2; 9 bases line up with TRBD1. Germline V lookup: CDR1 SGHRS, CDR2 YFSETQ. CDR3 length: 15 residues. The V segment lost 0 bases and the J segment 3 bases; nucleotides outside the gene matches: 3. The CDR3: CASSLDGTGHYGYTF. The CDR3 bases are TGCGCCAGCAGCTTGGATGGGACAGGGCACTATGGCTACACCTTC. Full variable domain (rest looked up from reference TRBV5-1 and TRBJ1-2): KAGVTQTPRYLIKTRGQQVTLSCSPISGHRSVSWYQQTPGQGLQFLFEYFSETQRNKGNFPGRFSGRQFSNSRSEMNVSTLELGDSALYLCASSLDGTGHYGYTFGSGTRLTVV.

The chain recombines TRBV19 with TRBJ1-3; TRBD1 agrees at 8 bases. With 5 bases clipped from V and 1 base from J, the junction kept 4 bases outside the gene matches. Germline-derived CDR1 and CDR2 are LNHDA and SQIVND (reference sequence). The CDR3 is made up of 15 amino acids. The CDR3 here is CASSDTGGSGNTIYF. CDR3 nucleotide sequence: TGTGCCAGTAGTGATACAGGGGGATCTGGAAACACCATATATTTT. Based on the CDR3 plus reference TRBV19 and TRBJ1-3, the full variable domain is DGGITQSPKYLFRKEGQNVTLSCEQNLNHDAMYWYRQDPGQGLRLIYYSQIVNDFQKGDIAEGYSVSREKKESFPLTVTSAQKNPTAFYLCASSDTGGSGNTIYFGEGSWLTVV.

DNA of the CDR3: TGTGCCAGCAGTTTACCCTTGGGGAGGGCCAATGAGCAGTTCTTC. Translation gives CASSLPLGRANEQFF. The chain links TRBV28 to TRBJ2-1; 7 positions match TRBD2. The germline V gene has CDR1 MDHEN and CDR2 SYDVKM. V shed 2 bases and J 6 bases; nucleotides not matched to a gene: 7. The CDR3 is 15 amino acids.